Shown below are 12 T cell receptor beta chains from a single sample sequenced in a study of T cells in localized non-small cell lung cancer. The repertoire was sequenced with immunoSEQ multiplex PCR; TCRdb's copy has only in-frame clones and lacks some. The data hold roughly 58,000 clones, with about four fifths observed a single time. Sequenced here: PBMCs, sampled before any cancer treatment. These TCRs come from a man aged 40-75 years with stage II lung adenocarcinoma.

V and J are TRBV12-5 and TRBJ1-5, with a weak D call TRBD1 (5 bases). Trimming pared 1 base from V and 6 bases from J, leaving 10 bases between. The CDR3 consists of 14 residues. Germline CDR1 and CDR2: LGHNT and FRNRAP. The CDR3, as DNA: TGTGCTAGTGGTTTGGGGCAGGGAGGTCAGCCCCAGCATTTT. Translation gives CASGLGQGGQPQHF.

The gene calls are TRBV6-5 and TRBJ1-5, with D perhaps TRBD1 (6 bases). CDR3 length: 15 residues. Germline V gene lookup returns CDR1 MNHEY and CDR2 SVGAGI. V lost 7 bases to trimming and J lost 0 bases, with 13 bases between them. Here the CDR3 reads CASKPDRFSNQPQHF. DNA of the CDR3: TGTGCCAGCAAACCCGACAGGTTTAGCAATCAGCCCCAGCATTTT.

This clone has a count of ten or more. The chain combines TRBV7-2 with TRBJ1-1; D remains ambiguous. V was shortened by 0 bases and J by 0 bases, with 5 bases between the two germline ends. CDR3 length: 14 amino acids. Germline-derived CDR1 and CDR2 are SGHTA and FQGNSA. The CDR3 here is CASSLARLNTEAFF. As DNA, the CDR3 is TGTGCCAGCAGCTTAGCTAGACTGAACACTGAAGCTTTCTTT.

This clone was observed a single time. V usage is TRBV7-9 and J usage is TRBJ2-1, with 11 bases that match TRBD1. V lost 0 bases to trimming and J lost 6 bases; unmatched junction nucleotides: 10. CDR1 SEHNR and CDR2 FQNEAQ come from the germline V gene (reference sequence). The CDR3 contains 18 residues. CDR3 in DNA: TGTGCCAGCAGCTTAGCCGTTGGTGGACAGGGGGCGTTCAATGAGCAGTTCTTC. It encodes CASSLAVGGQGAFNEQFF. Using reference TRBV7-9 and TRBJ2-1 for the parts outside the CDR3, the full variable domain is DTGVSQNPRHKITKRGQNVTFRCDPISEHNRLYWYRQTLGQGPEFLTYFQNEAQLEKSRLLSDRFSAERPKGSFSTLEIQRTEQGDSAMYLCASSLAVGGQGAFNEQFFGPGTRLTVL.

This clone was seen once. The genes are TRBV7-8 and TRBJ1-1; D possibly corresponds to TRBD1 (6 bases). Per the germline V gene, CDR1 is SGHVS and CDR2 is FQNEAQ. V was cut by 3 bases and J by 0 bases, with 8 bases left in between. The CDR3 loop spans 14 amino acids. This CDR3 is CASSFRGMNTEAFF. Written as DNA, the CDR3 is TGTGCCAGCAGCTTCAGGGGAATGAACACTGAAGCTTTCTTT.

J is TRBJ1-3 and V is TRBV11-2, with unresolved D. The CDR3 sequence is 12 residues long. The germline CDR1 and CDR2 sequences are SGHAT and FQNNGV. V was pared by 4 bases and J by 5 bases, with 6 bases between. The CDR3 nucleotides read TGTGCCAGCAGCTCCCCCAGAAACACCATATATTTT. The encoded protein is CASSSPRNTIYF.

The rearrangement uses TRBV9 and TRBJ1-2; no reliable D call. This CDR3 is built from 15 residues. The V gene lost 3 bases and the J gene lost 8 bases, with 20 bases spanning the gap. CDR1 is SGDLS and CDR2 is YYNGEE in the germline V gene. This CDR3 reads CASSGPLAVGTGYTF. DNA of the CDR3: TGTGCCAGCAGCGGTCCTCTCGCGGTTGGCACCGGCTACACCTTC.

The chain combines TRBV30 with TRBJ1-2; tentatively, D is TRBD1 (5 bases). Germline CDR1 and CDR2: GTSNPN and SVGIG (reference sequence). The V and J ends lost 3 bases and 5 bases respectively, with 13 bases between them. This CDR3 has 13 amino acids. The CDR3, as DNA: TGTGCCTGGAGCGGAGGGGAGGTGTATGGCTACACCTTC. Its translation is CAWSGGEVYGYTF.

The rearrangement uses TRBV7-9 and TRBJ2-7; D gene ambiguous. V dropped 0 bases and J dropped 7 bases, with 16 bases sitting between them. Germline lookup yields CDR1 SEHNR and CDR2 FQNEAQ (reference sequence). This CDR3 is built from 15 residues. The CDR3 loop reads CASSLAPASGVEQYF. In DNA form, the CDR3 reads TGTGCCAGCAGCTTAGCCCCAGCGTCTGGCGTAGAGCAGTACTTC.

This chain connects TRBV6-5 to TRBJ1-1; a weak D match, TRBD1 (5 bases). There are 15 residues in the CDR3. Trimming shortened V by 0 bases and J by 2 bases, and 10 bases separated the two germline ends. Germline V lookup: CDR1 MNHEY, CDR2 SVGAGI. The chain's CDR3 is CASSYSGTSNTEAFF. CDR3 nucleotides: TGTGCCAGCAGTTACTCGGGGACTTCCAACACTGAAGCTTTCTTT.

V gene TRBV7-2 combines with J gene TRBJ2-1; the match to TRBD2 covers 11 bases. CDR1 is SGHTA and CDR2 is FQGNSA in the germline V gene. This CDR3 is built from 17 residues. Trimming took 5 bases from V and 4 from J; bases not matched to a gene: 10. The CDR3 sequence is CASSKGRRLAGYNEQFF. The CDR3 DNA reads TGTGCCAGCAGCAAGGGGAGAAGACTAGCGGGATACAATGAGCAGTTCTTC. The full variable domain, its missing parts supplied by reference TRBV7-2 and TRBJ2-1, is GAGVSQSPSNKVTEKGKDVELRCDPISGHTALYWYRQSLGQGLEFLIYFQGNSAPDKSGLPSDRFSAERTGGSVSTLTIQRTQQEDSAVYLCASSKGRRLAGYNEQFFGPGTRLTVL.

The chain recombines TRBV19 with TRBJ2-5, with 7 positions matching TRBD2. CDR3 length equals 16 residues. Germline V gene lookup returns CDR1 LNHDA and CDR2 SQIVND (reference sequence). Germline trimming cut 1 base from V and 1 base from J; bases unmatched to any gene: 6. CDR3 in DNA: TGTGCCAGTAGTATAGTCGGAAGCGGGGCCCAAGAGACCCAGTACTTC. Protein: CASSIVGSGAQETQYF.